The TCR beta chain under discussion was sequenced for a study of cytomegalovirus exposure and HLA in healthy donors. Findings and caveats of the study: Reported results showed that the classifier diagnosed cytomegalovirus status with high specificity and sensitivity. Testing in vitro showed a few CMV-associated chains specific for CMV antigens. Altogether, 170 or so TCR beta chains were recorded as cytomegalovirus-associated.

The assay was immunoSEQ multiplex PCR, and TCRdb's table has in-frame clones only and misses some. The sample records 120,000 or so clones, approximately 89% being singletons. Germline V lookup: CDR1 LNHDA, CDR2 SQIVND (reference sequence). The CDR3 runs to 16 residues. After removal of 1 base from V and 7 bases from J, the junction contained 5 bases not matched to a gene. As to this clone: Its antigen remains unknown.

The sequenced sample was PBMCs. This receptor was identified in a man aged 18 to 30 in good health and CMV-seronegative. The rearrangement links TRBV19 to TRBJ2-1; 12 nucleotides line up with TRBD2. The chain's CDR3 is CASSIVWTSGVNEQFF. CDR3 bases: TGTGCCAGTAGTATAGTCTGGACTAGCGGGGTGAATGAGCAGTTCTTC. The full variable domain, with the rest looked up from reference TRBV19 and TRBJ2-1, is DGGITQSPKYLFRKEGQNVTLSCEQNLNHDAMYWYRQDPGQGLRLIYYSQIVNDFQKGDIAEGYSVSREKKESFPLTVTSAQKNPTAFYLCASSIVWTSGVNEQFFGPGTRLTVL.